This TCR beta chain was sequenced during a study of blood T cell repertoires in COVID-19. Trimming stripped 0 bases from V and 4 bases from J, with 10 bases between. This CDR3 is built from 14 residues. The germline V gene has CDR1 SGHRS and CDR2 YFSETQ. Libraries were prepared by immunoSEQ multiplex PCR; TCRdb keeps only in-frame clonotypes and omits some of them. The sample shows a few hundred thousand clones, about nine tenths of them seen only once. The gene calls are TRBV5-1 and TRBJ1-2; no clear D gene. This TCR derives from a man aged 45 to 65 with acute or convalescent COVID-19. The sample consisted of peripheral blood. The CDR3 coding sequence is TGCGCCAGCAGCTTGGCAGGTGAGCCCTATGGCTACACCTTC. Its translation: CASSLAGEPYGYTF.